The 13 T cell receptor beta chains below come from one sample, sequenced in a study of CD8+ T cells in alopecia areata listed by TCRdb under 2018. Library method: the immunoSEQ multiplex PCR assay. RNA was extracted from all samples and reverse transcribed into cDNA as template for TCR sequencing. The immuneACCESS repertoire file appears here via TCRdb, limited to in-frame rearrangements. These files lack a portion of the clones; in checked studies, under half of the deficit traces to unresolved V genes, and the cause of the others is not known. The table for this sample lists approximately 100,000 clones; approximately 60% of them were counted only once. The ten largest clones capture 8.8% of the sample. Sequencing was carried out using CD4+ T cells sorted from blood. The receptors originated from a human donor in good health.

The chain employs TRBV5-1 and TRBJ2-2; D is unclear. The ends were cut back, 0 bases at V and 1 base at J, with 10 bases in the middle. Germline CDR1 and CDR2: SGHRS and YFSETQ. This CDR3 contains 16 residues. The CDR3 loop is CASSLAEMGNTGELFF. As DNA, the CDR3 is TGCGCCAGCAGCTTGGCCGAGATGGGGAACACCGGGGAGCTGTTTTTT.

This clone was seen a few times. This rearrangement joins TRBV5-4 to TRBJ2-3; D is perhaps TRBD1 (5 bases). The CDR3 covers 14 residues. Deletions cut 4 bases from V and 5 bases from J, with 14 bases between. Per the germline V gene, CDR1 is SGHNT and CDR2 is YYREEE (reference sequence). CDR3: CASSLPLGEDTQYF. CDR3 nucleotide sequence: TGTGCCAGCAGCCTACCCTTAGGGGAAGATACGCAGTATTTT.

This clone was counted only a few times. The chain joins TRBV29-1 to TRBJ2-5, with D unclear. The CDR3 has 12 residues. V lost 1 base, J lost 5 bases, and 8 bases lay in between. Germline values: CDR1 SQVTM, CDR2 ANQGSEA. CDR3 sequence: CSVEVGWETQYF. The CDR3 DNA sequence: TGCAGCGTTGAAGTGGGTTGGGAGACCCAGTACTTC.

The V and J genes are TRBV2 and TRBJ2-3, with 7 nucleotides matching TRBD1. The CDR3 spans 15 residues. V gave up 5 bases and J gave up 2 bases; unmatched junction bases: 7. Germline V gene lookup returns CDR1 SNHLY and CDR2 FYNNEI. The CDR3 DNA reads as TGTGCCAGCAGTACACAGGGGCTCTCCACAGATACGCAGTATTTT. Amino acid sequence: CASSTQGLSTDTQYF.

V and J are TRBV7-2 and TRBJ2-7; TRBD2 matches 10 bases. Unmatched junction bases numbered 6, after V lost 4 bases and J lost 6 bases. The CDR3 is made up of 14 amino acids. Germline values: CDR1 SGHTA, CDR2 FQGNSA. The CDR3 DNA is TGTGCCAGCAGCTCGCCGGGACTAGCGTTCGAGCAGTACTTC. Translated: CASSSPGLAFEQYF.

The chain couples TRBV28 to TRBJ1-5; D perhaps matches TRBD1 (6 bases). Trimming removed 6 bases at V and 8 bases at J, with 23 bases between. Germline CDR1 MDHEN, CDR2 SYDVKM. This CDR3 is built from 16 residues. The CDR3: CASRHPWGAGDKPQHF. The DNA of the CDR3 is TGTGCCAGCAGACACCCCTGGGGGGCAGGCGATAAGCCCCAGCATTTT.

There are a few counts of this clone. CDR3 in amino acids: CASSQGQDTDTQYF. In DNA, the CDR3 is TGTGCCAGCAGCCAAGGACAGGACACAGATACGCAGTATTTT. This chain connects TRBV7-8 to TRBJ2-3; 7 nucleotides agree with TRBD1. Trimming cost V 5 bases and J 2 bases; bases outside gene matches: 4. There are 14 residues in the CDR3. Germline-derived CDR1 and CDR2 are SGHVS and FQNEAQ.

This chain joins TRBV11-1 and TRBJ2-5; 9 positions agree with TRBD1. Germline V gene lookup returns CDR1 SGHAT and CDR2 FQDESV (reference sequence). This CDR3 region has 16 residues. The J segment lost 5 bases and the V segment lost 5 bases, leaving 12 bases of the junction unmatched. CDR3 protein: CASSQRTGVGLETQYF. The CDR3 region has the DNA TGTGCCAGCAGCCAACGGACAGGGGTCGGATTGGAGACCCAGTACTTC.

This clone was seen a few times. The chain couples TRBV27 to TRBJ1-1; D ambiguous. CDR3 length equals 16 residues. CDR1 and CDR2 (germline): MNHEY, SMNVEV (reference sequence). V was clipped by 4 bases and J by 0 bases, with 15 bases between them. The CDR3 sequence: CASSSNGRALNTEAFF. For the CDR3, the DNA is TGTGCCAGCAGTTCGAATGGAAGGGCTCTGAACACTGAAGCTTTCTTT.

This clone was detected a few times. J is TRBJ2-7 and V is TRBV19; 8 positions match TRBD1. CDR3 length equals 14 residues. The V gene end was trimmed by 3 bases and the J gene end by 4 bases; junction bases not matched to a gene: 5. The germline CDR1 and CDR2 sequences are LNHDA and SQIVND (reference sequence). Written as DNA, the CDR3 is TGTGCCAGTAGTATGGGCGACAGGGGATACGAGCAGTACTTC. It translates to CASSMGDRGYEQYF.

This clone was counted a few times. The chain links TRBV7-8 to TRBJ2-5; D remains ambiguous. Germline V gene sequence: CDR1 SGHVS, CDR2 FQNEAQ. V was clipped by 5 bases and J by 2 bases, with 3 bases between them. The CDR3 has 11 amino acids. Here the CDR3 reads CASSPQETQYF. The CDR3, as DNA: TGTGCCAGCAGCCCACAAGAGACCCAGTACTTC.

This chain connects TRBV6-5 to TRBJ1-2, with unresolved D. Trimming stripped 2 bases from V and 0 bases from J, with 10 bases between. CDR3 size: 15 residues. Per the germline V gene, CDR1 is MNHEY and CDR2 is SVGAGI. The CDR3 bases are TGTGCCAGCAGTTACCAAGACGGAGCTAACTATGGCTACACCTTC. Translation gives CASSYQDGANYGYTF.

The chain recombines TRBV29-1 with TRBJ1-1; TRBD1 is a possible D gene (6 bases). CDR1 is SQVTM and CDR2 is ANQGSEA in the germline V gene. The CDR3 is 13 amino acids. The V end was cut by 5 bases, the J end by 7 bases, with 17 bases between. The CDR3 here is CSVRNRVRDEAFF. The CDR3 nucleotides read TGCAGCGTTCGCAACAGGGTCAGAGATGAAGCTTTCTTT.